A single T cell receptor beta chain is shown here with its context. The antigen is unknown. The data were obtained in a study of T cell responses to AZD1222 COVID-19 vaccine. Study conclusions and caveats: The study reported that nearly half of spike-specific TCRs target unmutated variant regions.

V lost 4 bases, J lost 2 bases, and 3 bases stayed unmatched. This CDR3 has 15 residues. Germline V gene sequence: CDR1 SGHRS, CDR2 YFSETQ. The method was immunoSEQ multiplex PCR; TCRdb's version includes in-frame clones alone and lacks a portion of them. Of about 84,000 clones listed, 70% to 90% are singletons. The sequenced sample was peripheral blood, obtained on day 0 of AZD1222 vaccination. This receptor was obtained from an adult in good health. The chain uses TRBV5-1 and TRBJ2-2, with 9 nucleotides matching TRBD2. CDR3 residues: CASSLGLANTGELFF. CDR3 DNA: TGCGCCAGCAGCCTGGGACTAGCAAACACCGGGGAGCTGTTTTTT.